The T cell receptor (beta chain) under discussion was sequenced for a study of immune evolution from preneoplasia to lung adenocarcinoma. Profiling relied on immunoSEQ multiplex PCR, and the TCRdb table lists in-frame clones only, not all of them. Found here are some 2,200 clones, roughly 75% of them singletons; the top ten hold around 12%. Points from the study as a whole: Later-stage lesions appeared to have more T cells, more diversity, less clonality.

Note on this clone: The target antigen is unknown.

The sequence was collected from a person between 55 and 70 years old with lung adenocarcinoma. Sequencing was carried out using FFPE normal lung tissue adjacent to the tumor.

CDR3 sequence reads: CASSRRPSSYEQYF. The CDR3 DNA is TGTGCCAGCAGTCGTCGGCCCAGCTCCTACGAGCAGTACTTC. The rearrangement uses TRBV6-5 and TRBJ2-7; D remains unclear. The CDR3 runs 14 residues. The germline gives CDR1 MNHEY, CDR2 SVGAGI. V shed 5 bases and J shed 0 bases, with 11 bases lying between them.